The 21 T cell receptor beta chains below were found in one sample sequenced in a study of shared clonotypes between healthy human individuals. Sequenced by immunoSEQ multiplex PCR; TCRdb stores in-frame clones only, minus some. This sample has roughly 2,500,000 clones, with roughly 93% found just once. Sequenced sample: naive CD4+ T cells from PBMCs. Subset indicated: CD45RA+ positively selected. The source of these receptors is a man between 18 and 35 years old in good health. Some clones in this sample may be carry-over from other donors' samples.

J is TRBJ2-3 and V is TRBV6-6; D is possibly TRBD1 or TRBD2 (6 bases each). Trimming removed 4 bases at V and 0 bases at J, with 8 bases between. Germline loops: CDR1 MNHNY, CDR2 SVGAGI (reference sequence). This CDR3 contains 14 residues. The CDR3 DNA reads as TGTGCCAGCAGTTGGGGGGCCAGCACAGATACGCAGTATTTT. It translates to CASSWGASTDTQYF.

The chain has TRBV29-1 and TRBJ2-1; 8 bases fit TRBD2. V shed 6 bases and J 5 bases; nucleotides not matched to a gene: 9. This CDR3 has 14 amino acids. The germline V gene encodes CDR1 SQVTM and CDR2 ANQGSEA. The CDR3 nucleotides are TGCAGCGTCCTTAGCGGGGCGGAGGACAATGAGCAGTTCTTC. Amino acid sequence: CSVLSGAEDNEQFF.

The CDR3 DNA is TGTGCCAGCAGCCCGCTGATATTTGGAGGGATGCAGGATACGCAGTATTTT. It is translated as CASSPLIFGGMQDTQYF. This chain connects TRBV7-6 to TRBJ2-3; D may be TRBD2 (6 bases). V shed 5 bases and J shed 6 bases, with 24 bases lying between them. This CDR3 comprises 17 residues. The V gene's germline CDR1 is SGHVS and CDR2 FNYEAQ.

The chain recombines TRBV6-5 with TRBJ2-1; D is unresolved. Looked up from germline, CDR1 is MNHEY and CDR2 is SVGAGI. The V and J ends lost 6 bases and 0 bases respectively, with 12 bases between them. The CDR3 loop spans 15 amino acids. The CDR3 DNA is TGTGCCAGCAGACGGACCCACGGCTCCTACAATGAGCAGTTCTTC. It is translated as CASRRTHGSYNEQFF.

This chain connects TRBV10-2 to TRBJ1-2; weak D call: TRBD1 (5 bases). The CDR3 runs 15 residues. CDR1 WSHSY and CDR2 SAAADI come from the germline V gene. V was trimmed by 0 bases and J by 1 base, leaving 9 bases between them. CDR3 in DNA: TGCGCCAGCAGTGAGTCGGCGGGACTTAACTATGGCTACACCTTC. Amino acids: CASSESAGLNYGYTF.

The chain joins TRBV21-1 to TRBJ1-4; the DNA was not used to check the table's D call, TRBD1. TRBV21-1 is a documented pseudogene. The CDR3 length is 14 residues. CDR3 region: CASSRDRVDEKLFF. The CDR3 nucleotides are TGTGCCAGCAGTCGGGACAGGGTAGATGAAAAACTGTTTTTT.

This chain connects TRBV27 to TRBJ2-1; D ambiguous. The CDR3 is made up of 15 amino acids. The germline gives CDR1 MNHEY, CDR2 SMNVEV (reference sequence). Trimming took 8 bases from V and 0 from J, leaving 14 bases between them. In DNA form, the CDR3 reads TGTGCCAGCCGTTCTGGGCCTAACTCCTACAATGAGCAGTTCTTC. As protein: CASRSGPNSYNEQFF.

This chain uses TRBV5-1 with TRBJ2-7; the match to TRBD2 covers 14 bases. Trimming removed 7 bases from V and 4 bases from J; junction bases left unmatched: 10. The CDR3 is made up of 16 amino acids. The germline V gene encodes CDR1 SGHRS and CDR2 YFSETQ. The CDR3 loop is CASGLGTSGSLYEQYF. CDR3 DNA: TGCGCCAGCGGCCTCGGGACTAGCGGGAGCTTATACGAGCAGTACTTC.

This clone was observed a single time. This chain links TRBV6-1 with TRBJ2-7; TRBD1 might be the D (6 bases). The CDR3 runs to 14 residues. Germline CDR1 and CDR2: MNHNS and SASEGT. Trimming took 2 bases from V and 5 from J, leaving 13 bases between them. The chain's CDR3 is CASSERGRDNEQYF. CDR3 nucleotide sequence: TGTGCCAGCAGTGAAAGGGGCAGGGACAACGAGCAGTACTTC.

This clone appeared a single time. V gene TRBV11-2 combines with J gene TRBJ2-1; 7 bases fit TRBD2. Germline V gene data show CDR1 as SGHAT and CDR2 as FQNNGV. V shed 4 bases and J 11 bases; nucleotides not matched to a gene: 17. The CDR3 length is 16 residues. CDR3 in DNA: TGTGCCAGCAGCTCCCTGACTAGCATCTATGGCCCCCAGCAGTTCTTC. Amino acids: CASSSLTSIYGPQQFF. Together with reference TRBV11-2 and TRBJ2-1, the CDR3 gives the full variable domain: EAGVAQSPRYKIIEKRQSVAFWCNPISGHATLYWYQQILGQGPKLLIQFQNNGVVDDSQLPKDRFSAERLKGVDSTLKIQPAKLEDSAVYLCASSSLTSIYGPQQFFGPGTRLTVL.

The rearrangement uses TRBV6-5 and TRBJ2-3; 9 positions match TRBD1. J was trimmed by 0 bases and V by 6 bases; bases with no gene match: 4. This CDR3 has 15 amino acids. The V gene's germline CDR1 is MNHEY and CDR2 SVGAGI. As DNA, the CDR3 is TGTGCCAGCAGATGGACAGGGGAGAGCACAGATACGCAGTATTTT. Amino acids: CASRWTGESTDTQYF.

The chain couples TRBV7-9 to TRBJ1-2, with D maybe TRBD1 (5 bases). Germline V gene sequence: CDR1 SEHNR, CDR2 FQNEAQ (reference sequence). The ends were cut back, 1 base at V and 7 bases at J, with 22 bases in the middle. The CDR3 loop spans 17 amino acids. The CDR3 loop is CASSLVGEQAKKAGYTF. The CDR3 DNA is TGTGCCAGCAGCTTAGTAGGGGAACAGGCCAAAAAGGCTGGCTACACCTTC.

The chain carries TRBV7-2 and TRBJ1-2; D unclear. This CDR3 contains 14 residues. V was cut by 5 bases and J by 4 bases, with 14 bases left in between. Germline CDR1 is SGHTA and CDR2 is FQGNSA. The DNA for the CDR3 is TGTGCCAGCAGCCCCAGACTCGTCCCCTATGGCTACACCTTC. It specifies CASSPRLVPYGYTF.

Notes on this clone: Other DNA sequences in this specimen translate into the identical CDR3. The rearrangement joins TRBV28 to TRBJ2-7, with a tentative D call TRBD2 (6 bases). Germline CDR1 reads MDHEN; CDR2 reads SYDVKM. The CDR3 loop spans 11 amino acids. V was trimmed by 2 bases and J by 7 bases, leaving 6 bases between them. The CDR3: CASSLRGEQYF. The CDR3 DNA follows: TGTGCCAGCAGTTTACGGGGGGAGCAGTACTTC.

The chain joins TRBV29-1 to TRBJ1-1; no definite D call. The CDR3 totals 11 residues. The V end was cut by 6 bases, the J end by 5 bases, with 10 bases between. Germline V gene sequence: CDR1 SQVTM, CDR2 ANQGSEA. In nucleotides, the CDR3 is TGCAGCGTGCGGACCGGGACTGAAGCTTTCTTT. Its protein product is CSVRTGTEAFF.

The V call is TRBV5-4, the J call TRBJ2-3; 7 bases are shared with TRBD2. V shed 2 bases, J shed 4 bases, and the junction held 10 bases outside the gene matches. This CDR3 is built from 16 residues. Per germline, CDR1 SGHNT and CDR2 YYREEE (reference sequence). The chain's CDR3 is CASSLKRDQISDTQYF. In nucleotides, the CDR3 is TGTGCCAGCAGCTTAAAGCGGGACCAAATATCAGATACGCAGTATTTT. Complete variable domain (other parts from reference TRBV5-4 and TRBJ2-3): ETGVTQSPTHLIKTRGQQVTLRCSSQSGHNTVSWYQQALGQGPQFIFQYYREEENGRGNFPPRFSGLQFPNYSSELNVNALELDDSALYLCASSLKRDQISDTQYFGPGTRLTVL.

This sequence joins TRBV19 and TRBJ1-5; no reliable D call. Germline CDR1 is LNHDA and CDR2 is SQIVND (reference sequence). This CDR3 has 15 residues. V shed 2 bases and J shed 6 bases, with 14 bases lying between them. The CDR3 sequence: CASSIQVRGSQPQHF. CDR3 nucleotides: TGTGCCAGTAGTATACAGGTCCGGGGATCTCAGCCCCAGCATTTT.

The chain uses TRBV7-8 and TRBJ1-1; D is unclear. Trimming pared 4 bases from V and 0 bases from J, leaving 12 bases between. The CDR3 contains 15 residues. Germline V gene sequence: CDR1 SGHVS, CDR2 FQNEAQ. The DNA for the CDR3 is TGTGCCAGCAGCTCCCTCGACGTCCTGAACACTGAAGCTTTCTTT. Translated: CASSSLDVLNTEAFF.

This chain links TRBV28 with TRBJ1-5; maybe TRBD1 (6 bases). Germline CDR1 MDHEN, CDR2 SYDVKM. The CDR3 runs 15 residues. The V end lost 7 bases, the J end lost 1 base, and 14 bases lay between the germline ends. CDR3 bases: TGTGCCAGCACCCCGGCGGGGGCAAGCAATCAGCCCCAGCATTTT. Amino acids: CASTPAGASNQPQHF.

The V and J genes are TRBV29-1 and TRBJ1-1; D perhaps matches TRBD1 (5 bases). The length of the CDR3 is 14 residues. Germline V gene sequence: CDR1 SQVTM, CDR2 ANQGSEA. The germline V and J ends were trimmed by 4 bases and 5 bases, with 17 bases remaining between them. The CDR3, as DNA: TGCAGCGTTGCCCTCGGGGGTATTGCGACTGAAGCTTTCTTT. Residues: CSVALGGIATEAFF.

This clone was found a few times. Other DNA sequences within the sample encode an identical CDR3. The chain is built from TRBV10-3 and TRBJ1-5; unclear D gene. V dropped 3 bases and J dropped 4 bases, with 4 bases sitting between them. This CDR3 region has 12 residues. CDR1 is ENHRY, CDR2 SYGVKD, per germline. CDR3 residues: CAISESNQPQHF. The CDR3 DNA follows: TGTGCCATCAGTGAATCTAATCAGCCCCAGCATTTT.